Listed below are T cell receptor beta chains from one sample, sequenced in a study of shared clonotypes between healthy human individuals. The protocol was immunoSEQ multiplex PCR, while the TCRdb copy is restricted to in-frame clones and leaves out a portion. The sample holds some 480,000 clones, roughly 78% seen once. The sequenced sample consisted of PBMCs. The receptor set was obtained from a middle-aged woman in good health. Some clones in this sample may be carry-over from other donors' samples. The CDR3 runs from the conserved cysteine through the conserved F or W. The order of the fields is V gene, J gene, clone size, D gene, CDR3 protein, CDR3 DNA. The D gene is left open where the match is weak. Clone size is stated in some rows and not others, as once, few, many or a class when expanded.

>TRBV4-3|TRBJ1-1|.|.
CASSQEPVAANTEAFF
TGCGCCAGCAGCCAAGAGCCTGTGGCAGCAAACACTGAAGCTTTCTTT
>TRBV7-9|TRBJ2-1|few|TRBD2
CASSLSLAGSYNEQFF
TGTGCCAGCTCACTGAGCCTAGCGGGGTCCTACAATGAGCAGTTCTTC
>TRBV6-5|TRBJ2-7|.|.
CASSPGRRVSYEQYF
TGTGCCAGCAGTCCCGGGAGAAGGGTCTCCTACGAGCAGTACTTC
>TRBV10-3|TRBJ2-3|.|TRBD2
CAISTSSGSTDTQYF
TGTGCCATCAGTACGTCTAGCGGGAGTACAGATACGCAGTATTTT
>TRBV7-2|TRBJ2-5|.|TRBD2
CASSSPGGPTETQYF
TGTGCCAGCAGCTCCCCGGGAGGGCCGACGGAGACCCAGTACTTC
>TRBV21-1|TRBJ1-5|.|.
CASSETVQKNSNQPQHF
TGTGCCAGCAGCGAAACGGTCCAGAAGAATAGCAATCAGCCCCAGCATTTT
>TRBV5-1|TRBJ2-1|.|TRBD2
CASSFSGTSGYNEQFF
TGCGCCAGCAGTTTTTCCGGGACTAGCGGGTACAATGAGCAGTTCTTC
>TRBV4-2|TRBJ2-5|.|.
CASSQDIRRSQETQYF
TGTGCCAGCAGCCAAGATATCCGGAGGTCCCAAGAGACCCAGTACTTC
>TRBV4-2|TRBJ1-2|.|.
CASSQSTGSASYGYTF
TGTGCCAGCAGCCAATCGACAGGCAGTGCGAGCTATGGCTACACCTTC
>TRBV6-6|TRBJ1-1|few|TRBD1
CASGNRGNTEAFF
TGTGCCAGCGGTAACAGGGGAAACACTGAAGCTTTCTTT
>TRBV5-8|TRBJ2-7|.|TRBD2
CASSMGLAGGRAYSYEQYF
TGTGCCAGCAGCATGGGACTAGCGGGAGGTAGGGCTTACTCCTACGAGCAGTACTTC
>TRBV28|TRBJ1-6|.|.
CASSSPTLGGPYNSPLHF
TGTGCCAGCAGTTCCCCGACGTTAGGAGGCCCCTATAATTCACCCCTCCACTTT
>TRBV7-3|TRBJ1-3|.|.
CASSPGPRGGGNTIYF
TGTGCCAGCAGCCCAGGCCCACGTGGGGGTGGAAACACCATATATTTT
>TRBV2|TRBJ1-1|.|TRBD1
CASRAGQGAQYTEAFF
TGTGCCAGCAGGGCCGGACAGGGGGCACAGTACACTGAAGCTTTCTTT
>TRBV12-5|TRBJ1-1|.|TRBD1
CASGLVRGTGKLDTEAFF
TGTGCTAGTGGTTTGGTCCGTGGGACAGGCAAACTGGACACTGAAGCTTTCTTT
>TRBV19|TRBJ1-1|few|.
CASSLGRASGTEAFF
TGTGCCAGTAGTCTTGGACGGGCGAGCGGCACTGAAGCTTTCTTT
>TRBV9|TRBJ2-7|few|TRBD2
CASSVGLAVYEQYF
TGTGCCAGCAGCGTAGGGCTAGCGGTCTACGAGCAGTACTTC
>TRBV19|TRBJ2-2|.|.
CASTLTKRVTGELFF
TGTGCCAGTACCCTCACGAAAAGGGTCACCGGGGAGCTGTTTTTT
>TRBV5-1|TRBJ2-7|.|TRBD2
CASSHSSGSNEQYF
TGCGCCAGCAGCCACTCTAGCGGGTCCAACGAGCAGTACTTC
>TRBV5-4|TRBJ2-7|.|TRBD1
CASSLGQGVAYEQYF
TGTGCCAGCAGCTTGGGACAGGGGGTAGCCTACGAGCAGTACTTC
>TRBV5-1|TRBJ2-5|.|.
CASSLGPAFEETQYF
TGCGCCAGCAGCTTGGGTCCGGCCTTCGAAGAGACCCAGTACTTC
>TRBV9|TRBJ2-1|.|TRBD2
CASSHLAGNYNEQFF
TGTGCCAGCAGCCATCTAGCGGGGAATTACAATGAGCAGTTCTTC